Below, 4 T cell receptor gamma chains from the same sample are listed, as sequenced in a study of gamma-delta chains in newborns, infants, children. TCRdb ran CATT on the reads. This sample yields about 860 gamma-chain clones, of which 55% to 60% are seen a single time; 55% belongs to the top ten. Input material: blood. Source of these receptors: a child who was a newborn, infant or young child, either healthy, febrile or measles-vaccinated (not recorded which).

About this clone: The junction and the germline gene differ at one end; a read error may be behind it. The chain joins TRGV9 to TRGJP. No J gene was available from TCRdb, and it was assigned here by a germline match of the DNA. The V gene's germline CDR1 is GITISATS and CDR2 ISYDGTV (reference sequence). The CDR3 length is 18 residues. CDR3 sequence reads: CALWEALRKELGKKTKVF. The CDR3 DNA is TGTGCCTTGTGGGAGGCTCTGAGGAAGGAGTTGGGCAAAAAAACCAAGGTATTT.

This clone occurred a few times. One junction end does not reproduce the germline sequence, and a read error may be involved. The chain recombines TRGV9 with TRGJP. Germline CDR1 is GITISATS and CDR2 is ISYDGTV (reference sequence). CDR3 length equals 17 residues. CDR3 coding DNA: TGTGCCTTGTGGGAGCCCCGGCAAGAGTTGGGCAACAAAATCAAGGTATTT. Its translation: CALWEPRQELGNKIKVF.

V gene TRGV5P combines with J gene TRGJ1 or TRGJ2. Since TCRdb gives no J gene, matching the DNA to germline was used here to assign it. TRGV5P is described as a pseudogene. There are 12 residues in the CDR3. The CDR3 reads CATEDEYYKKLF. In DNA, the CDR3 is TGTGCCACCGAGGACGAATATTATAAGAAACTCTTT.

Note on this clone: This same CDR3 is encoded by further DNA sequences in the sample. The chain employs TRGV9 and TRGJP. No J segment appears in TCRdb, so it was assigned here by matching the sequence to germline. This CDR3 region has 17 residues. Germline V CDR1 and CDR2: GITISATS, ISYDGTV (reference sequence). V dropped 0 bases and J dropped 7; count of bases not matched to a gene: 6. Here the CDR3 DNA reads TGTGCCTTGTGGGAGGTGCAGGAGGAGTTGGGCAAAAAAATCAAGGTATTT. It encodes CALWEVQEELGKKIKVF.